Presented here are 30 T cell receptor beta chains from one specimen sequenced in a study of response to subunit inactivated influenza vaccine. Each CDR3 protein is one row after TCRdb ran MiXCR on the RT-PCR reads. The sample holds about 520,000 distinct CDR3 sequences; over 25% are singletons and the top ten take approximately 1.9%. The specimen comprised CD4+ T cells sorted from PBMCs, sampled 5 days after vaccination. These receptors all stem from a man aged 50-59 years who received an inactivated influenza vaccine.

V and J are TRBV5-1 and TRBJ2-2; perhaps TRBD1 as D (6 bases). Germline values: CDR1 SGHRS, CDR2 YFSETQ. The germline V and J ends were trimmed by 1 base and 7 bases, with 11 bases remaining between them. This CDR3 is 14 amino acids long. CDR3: CASSLRTDDGELFF. CDR3 DNA sequence: TGCGCCAGCAGCTTGAGGACAGATGACGGGGAGCTGTTTTTT.

This clonotype has only a few counts. The genes are TRBV4-3 and TRBJ2-2; D may be TRBD1 (7 bases). V was cut by 3 bases and J by 5 bases, with 16 bases left in between. The CDR3 is 16 residues long. The germline V gene encodes CDR1 LGHNA and CDR2 YSLEER. The CDR3 protein is CASSQRPGGLTGELFF. As DNA, the CDR3 is TGCGCCAGCAGCCAGCGTCCAGGGGGGTTAACCGGGGAGCTGTTTTTT.

The gene calls are TRBV5-1 and TRBJ2-3; no definite D call. The ends were cut back, 1 base at V and 4 bases at J, with 22 bases in the middle. CDR1 SGHRS and CDR2 YFSETQ come from the germline V gene. The CDR3 spans 18 residues. The CDR3 region is CASSLSPVGLRVSDTQYF. CDR3 DNA sequence: TGCGCCAGCAGCTTGAGTCCAGTCGGGTTAAGGGTGTCAGATACGCAGTATTTT.

The J gene is TRBJ2-2, the V gene TRBV3-1; weak D call: TRBD2 (5 bases). Germline loops: CDR1 LGHDT, CDR2 YNNKEL (reference sequence). V was clipped by 4 bases and J by 1 base, with 10 bases between them. The length of the CDR3 is 15 residues. DNA of the CDR3: TGTGCCAGCAGCCCCCTAGCACGGAACACCGGGGAGCTGTTTTTT. This encodes CASSPLARNTGELFF.

This clonotype has only a few counts. CDR3 DNA sequence: TGTGCCAGCAGCCAGGGGCGTGGGGCCAACGTCCTGACTTTC. Translated: CASSQGRGANVLTF. The V call is TRBV5-5, the J call TRBJ2-6, with a possible D match to TRBD1 (6 bases). The V end lost 4 bases, the J end lost 3 bases, and 8 bases lay between the germline ends. The CDR3 runs to 14 residues. CDR1 is SGHKS, CDR2 YYEKEE, per germline (reference sequence).

The rearrangement joins TRBV20-1 to TRBJ1-2, with D possibly being TRBD1 (5 bases). The V gene lost 6 bases and the J gene lost 2 bases, with 13 bases spanning the gap. The CDR3 runs 13 residues. CDR1 and CDR2 (germline): DFQATT, SNEGSKA (reference sequence). Here the CDR3 DNA reads TGCAGTGCCGGGACGGGGAGGAACTATGGCTACACCTTC. This encodes CSAGTGRNYGYTF.

This clonotype has ten or more counts. The chain joins TRBV4-2 to TRBJ2-7, with D unresolved. The CDR3 length is 12 residues. Trimming cost V 0 bases and J 4 bases, with 4 bases left between them. Germline V gives CDR1 LGHNA, CDR2 YNFKEQ. CDR3 amino acids: CASSQDRYEQYF. CDR3 coding DNA: TGTGCCAGCAGCCAAGATCGGTACGAGCAGTACTTC.

The chain employs TRBV5-1 and TRBJ2-3; no firm D call. The germline V gene has CDR1 SGHRS and CDR2 YFSETQ. V lost 2 bases, J lost 4 bases, and 14 bases lay in between. This CDR3 region has 15 residues. The CDR3 DNA reads TGCGCCAGCAGCTTTGCTGCGACTTCAGCAGATACGCAGTATTTT. It translates to CASSFAATSADTQYF.

The V call is TRBV2, the J call TRBJ2-7; 9 positions agree with TRBD1. CDR3 length equals 16 residues. CDR1 and CDR2 (germline): SNHLY, FYNNEI. V shed 6 bases, J shed 2 bases, and the junction held 11 bases outside the gene matches. The CDR3 reads CASRTTGTGYAYEQYF. CDR3 in DNA: TGTGCCAGCAGAACTACCGGGACAGGGTATGCCTACGAGCAGTACTTC.

This chain joins TRBV4-1 and TRBJ2-5; D gene uncertain. Germline CDR1 is MGHRA and CDR2 is YSYEKL. V gave up 0 bases and J gave up 4 bases, with 6 bases separating them. CDR3 length equals 13 residues. This CDR3 reads CASSQDPRETQYF. In DNA form, the CDR3 reads TGCGCCAGCAGCCAAGATCCGCGAGAGACCCAGTACTTC.

The chain couples TRBV6-1 to TRBJ2-3; possibly TRBD2 for D (5 bases). CDR1 and CDR2 from the germline V gene are MNHNS and SASEGT. V was clipped by 7 bases and J by 2 bases, with 13 bases between them. This CDR3 is built from 14 residues. Here the CDR3 DNA reads TGTGCCAGCACCCCAATGAGGGCCACAGATACGCAGTATTTT. Translation gives CASTPMRATDTQYF.

This chain joins TRBV12-3 or TRBV12-4 and TRBJ2-1, with D hard to call. The CDR3 runs 16 residues. With 3 bases removed from V and 4 bases from J, the gap between germline ends came to 16 bases. The DNA of the CDR3 is TGTGCCAGCAGTTTTCAAATGGGATCCGCGTACAATGAGCAGTTCTTC. It codes for CASSFQMGSAYNEQFF.

The rearrangement links TRBV11-3 to TRBJ2-3; 11 positions agree with TRBD1. The CDR3 has 15 residues. Germline V gene sequence: CDR1 SGHNT, CDR2 YENEEA. V was pared by 5 bases and J by 4 bases, with 5 bases of the junction left unmatched. CDR3 nucleotide sequence: TGTGCCAGCAGCCCTATGGGACAGGGGGCAGATACGCAGTATTTT. It translates to CASSPMGQGADTQYF.

The chain has TRBV5-1 and TRBJ2-5, with TRBD1 as a possible D gene (6 bases). CDR1 SGHRS and CDR2 YFSETQ come from the germline V gene. V lost 4 bases and J 5 bases, leaving 18 bases between the germline ends. The CDR3 runs 15 residues. DNA of the CDR3: TGCGCCAGCAGCCTAAACGTACAGGGTGCGGAGACCCAGTACTTC. This encodes CASSLNVQGAETQYF. The entire variable domain, with the rest obtained from reference TRBV5-1 and TRBJ2-5, is as follows: KAGVTQTPRYLIKTRGQQVTLSCSPISGHRSVSWYQQTPGQGLQFLFEYFSETQRNKGNFPGRFSGRQFSNSRSEMNVSTLELGDSALYLCASSLNVQGAETQYFGPGTRLLVL.

The rearrangement uses TRBV12-3 or TRBV12-4 and TRBJ2-5; D gene unclear. Trimming took 11 bases from V and 5 from J, leaving 15 bases between them. This CDR3 is 12 amino acids long. The CDR3 spells CACTETAETQYF. DNA of the CDR3: TGTGCCTGCACGGAAACCGCTGAGACCCAGTACTTC.

This clonotype was picked up a small number of times. The rearrangement joins TRBV12-3 or TRBV12-4 to TRBJ1-1; perhaps TRBD1 as D (5 bases). CDR3 length: 12 amino acids. V lost 6 bases to trimming and J lost 11 bases, with 16 bases between them. CDR3 in DNA: TGTGCCAGCAGAGAGGGGTTTTTTAGCGCTTTCTTT. Residues: CASREGFFSAFF.

This clonotype was seen ten or more times. The chain couples TRBV12-3 or TRBV12-4 to TRBJ2-7, with 8 positions matching TRBD2. The CDR3 has 13 residues. V dropped 5 bases and J dropped 6; count of bases not matched to a gene: 6. DNA of the CDR3: TGTGCCAGCAGTATCGGGAGGGGTGGCGAGCAGTACTTC. This sequence encodes CASSIGRGGEQYF.

This clonotype was counted only a few times. The V gene is TRBV11-2, the J gene TRBJ1-5, with D unresolved. Germline lookup yields CDR1 SGHAT and CDR2 FQNNGV. The CDR3 spans 16 residues. V lost 1 base to trimming and J lost 0 bases, with 10 bases between them. CDR3 DNA: TGTGCCAGCAGCTTAGGAGGGAGCGGTAGCAATCAGCCCCAGCATTTT. Translated: CASSLGGSGSNQPQHF.

The rearrangement links TRBV15 to TRBJ2-7; TRBD2 might be the D (6 bases). Germline V gene sequence: CDR1 LNHNV, CDR2 YYDKDF (reference sequence). The V end was cut by 0 bases, the J end by 0 bases, with 12 bases between. The CDR3 runs to 16 residues. The CDR3, as DNA: TGTGCCACCAGCAGAGATCGGTTGGGGGGCTCCTACGAGCAGTACTTC. Translation: CATSRDRLGGSYEQYF.

This clonotype was observed a handful of times. V and J are TRBV20-1 and TRBJ2-2; D possibly matches TRBD1 or TRBD2 (5 bases each). The V end lost 2 bases, the J end lost 3 bases, and 10 bases lay between the germline ends. The CDR3 runs 14 residues. Germline V gives CDR1 DFQATT, CDR2 SNEGSKA (reference sequence). CDR3 bases: TGCAGTGCTAGAAGAGGGGCGGACACCGGGGAGCTGTTTTTT. It codes for CSARRGADTGELFF.

The CDR3 DNA reads as TGCAGTGCTAACCCAGAGAGGGGCTTCTACGAGCAGTACTTC. Translated, it gives CSANPERGFYEQYF. The gene calls are TRBV20-1 and TRBJ2-7, with D perhaps being TRBD1 or TRBD2 (5 bases each). The CDR3 length is 14 residues. V gave up 4 bases and J gave up 3 bases, with 16 bases separating them. Germline V CDR1 and CDR2: DFQATT, SNEGSKA (reference sequence).

V and J are TRBV7-9 and TRBJ2-7; unclear D gene. Germline V CDR1 and CDR2: SEHNR, FQNEAQ (reference sequence). The V gene lost 5 bases and the J gene lost 3 bases, with 14 bases spanning the gap. The CDR3 runs to 14 residues. This CDR3 reads CASSPPGQVYEQYF. The CDR3 DNA reads TGTGCCAGCAGCCCCCCTGGCCAGGTCTACGAGCAGTACTTC.

Concerning this clonotype itself: Lacking the conserved final phenylalanine or tryptophan, this CDR3 likely reflects a read error. Because the CDR3's place on the DNA is in doubt, the DNA is left out and the CDR3 is given as listed by TCRdb. V is TRBV28 and J is TRBJ2-5; the D call in the table, TRBD1, was not verified against the DNA. Germline V gene sequence: CDR1 MDHEN, CDR2 SYDVKM. With termini counted, the CDR3 has 10 amino acids. Here the CDR3 reads CASPKGAQRL.

This clonotype showed up just a few times. V and J are TRBV2 and TRBJ1-6; no firm D call. V lost 8 bases to trimming and J lost 2 bases, with 22 bases between them. Germline-derived CDR1 and CDR2 are SNHLY and FYNNEI. The CDR3 has 18 residues. The CDR3 nucleotides are TGTGCCAGCGGACCCGCTAGCTGGGGTGCGACCTATAATTCACCCCTCCACTTT. Its protein product is CASGPASWGATYNSPLHF.

This clonotype was seen more than once but under ten times. This chain joins TRBV3-1 and TRBJ2-2, with 13 nucleotides matching TRBD2. The trim removed 1 base at V and 7 bases at J, leaving 3 bases unmatched. In germline, CDR1 is LGHDT, CDR2 YNNKEL (reference sequence). This CDR3 contains 16 residues. In DNA, the CDR3 is TGTGCCAGCAGCCAAGTTGGACTAGCGGGGGACGGGGAGCTGTTTTTT. Protein product: CASSQVGLAGDGELFF.

The rearrangement uses TRBV12-3 or TRBV12-4 and TRBJ2-3; 10 nucleotides match TRBD1. The junction had 5 bases not matched to a gene; V was cut back by 5 bases and J by 3 bases. This CDR3 is built from 15 residues. The CDR3, as DNA: TGTGCCAGCAGTGTCCGGGACAGGGGAACAGATACGCAGTATTTT. Encoded protein: CASSVRDRGTDTQYF.

V is TRBV5-1 and J is TRBJ2-2, with a weak D call TRBD1 (6 bases). V lost 4 bases to trimming and J lost 4 bases, with 17 bases between them. Germline CDR1 and CDR2: SGHRS and YFSETQ. This CDR3 is 16 amino acids long. CDR3 DNA: TGCGCCAGCAGCCCCCACGGAGGACAGACCACCGGGGAGCTGTTTTTT. This codes for CASSPHGGQTTGELFF.

The genes are TRBV2 and TRBJ2-1; 8 bases are a match to TRBD2. CDR1 and CDR2 (germline): SNHLY, FYNNEI. This CDR3 is built from 16 residues. V was clipped by 0 bases and J by 4 bases; unmatched bases: 5. The CDR3 spells CASSEAGGRPYNEQFF. In DNA form, the CDR3 reads TGTGCCAGCAGTGAAGCTGGCGGGAGGCCGTACAATGAGCAGTTCTTC.

This clonotype was seen at least ten times. The J gene is TRBJ2-1, the V gene TRBV24-1; D is ambiguous. Germline V lookup: CDR1 KGHDR, CDR2 SFDVKD. CDR3 length: 11 residues. V was clipped by 4 bases and J by 5 bases, with 2 bases between them. The CDR3: CATSENNEQFF. CDR3 bases: TGTGCCACCAGTGAGAACAATGAGCAGTTCTTC.

This clonotype was counted a few times. The genes are TRBV7-8 and TRBJ2-3; weak D call: TRBD2 (5 bases). CDR3 length equals 13 residues. Trimming left V 3 bases short and J 5 bases short, with 9 bases between. CDR1 SGHVS and CDR2 FQNEAQ come from the germline V gene. The CDR3 bases are TGTGCCAGCAGCTTCGATCGGGGAGATACGCAGTATTTT. It specifies CASSFDRGDTQYF.